This is a list of T cell receptor beta chains from one sample in a study of blood T cell repertoires in COVID-19. Data came from immunoSEQ multiplex PCR; TCRdb stores just in-frame clones and leaves some out. Of some 140,000 clones in the sample, roughly 83% were seen once. Sequencing was carried out using peripheral blood. The receptors shown here come from a woman between 55 and 75 years old with COVID-19, enrolled during active disease. Each CDR3 is given with its conserved first and last residue. A D gene is named only where the DNA matches it firmly. The size of a clone is reported for some rows only, either as once, few or many, or as a class for expanded clones.

J: TRBJ1-4; D: NA; size: NA; V: TRBV5-1; DNA: TGCGCCAGCAGCTCCGCGGGGCCCCAGAATGAAAAACTGTTTTTT; CDR3: CASSSAGPQNEKLFF
J: TRBJ2-1; D: TRBD2; size: NA; V: TRBV2; DNA: TGTGCCAGCGTACGCCCCCTAAGCGGGAGGAACTGGAATGAGCAGTTCTTC; CDR3: CASVRPLSGRNWNEQFF
J: TRBJ1-1; D: NA; size: NA; V: TRBV5-6; DNA: TGTGCCAGCAGCCCTTTCCCGAACACTGAAGCTTTCTTT; CDR3: CASSPFPNTEAFF
J: TRBJ2-5; D: TRBD2; size: NA; V: TRBV7-7; DNA: TGTGCCAGCAGCCCCGGGACTAGCGGGGGTCCCCGCTGGGAGACCCAGTACTTC; CDR3: CASSPGTSGGPRWETQYF
J: TRBJ1-4; D: NA; size: NA; V: TRBV15; DNA: TGTGCCACCAGCCCGTCTAACAGAGATAATGAAAAACTGTTTTTT; CDR3: CATSPSNRDNEKLFF
J: TRBJ2-6; D: TRBD2; size: NA; V: TRBV9; DNA: TGTGCCAGCAGCAGACGGACTAGCGGGGCCTCTGGGGCCAACGTCCTGACTTTC; CDR3: CASSRRTSGASGANVLTF
J: TRBJ1-1; D: NA; size: once; V: TRBV10-1; DNA: TGCGCCAGCACAGCGGAGTTTGGCACTGAAGCTTTCTTT; CDR3: CASTAEFGTEAFF
J: TRBJ1-5; D: NA; size: NA; V: TRBV4-1; DNA: TGCGCCAGCAGCCAAGAACCCCCAGGGAGGAATCAGCCCCAGCATTTT; CDR3: CASSQEPPGRNQPQHF
J: TRBJ1-5; D: NA; size: few; V: TRBV10-3; DNA: TGTGCCATCAGTGAGGGGGACTCCCCTGGTCAGCCCCAGCATTTT; CDR3: CAISEGDSPGQPQHF
J: TRBJ2-3; D: TRBD2; size: NA; V: TRBV6-5; DNA: TGTGCCAGCAGTTACTCTCTAGCGGGAGGATCAGATACGCAGTATTTT; CDR3: CASSYSLAGGSDTQYF
J: TRBJ2-1; D: NA; size: NA; V: TRBV3-1/TRBV3-2; DNA: TGTGCCAGCAGCCCGGAGTCTAAGTACAATGAGCAGTTCTTC; CDR3: CASSPESKYNEQFF
J: TRBJ1-4; D: NA; size: NA; V: TRBV6-5; DNA: TGTGCCAGCAGTTACAACAGGGATGAAAAACTGTTTTTT; CDR3: CASSYNRDEKLFF
J: TRBJ1-1; D: TRBD1; size: NA; V: TRBV27; DNA: TGTGCCAGCAGTTTACGCGGCGCCGGAGGGACAGGAATGAACACTGAAGCTTTCTTT; CDR3: CASSLRGAGGTGMNTEAFF
J: TRBJ2-1; D: TRBD1; size: NA; V: TRBV30; DNA: TGTGCCTGGAGCCCGGACAGGGTATCTCAGTTCTTC; CDR3: CAWSPDRVSQFF
J: TRBJ1-2; D: NA; size: NA; V: TRBV12-5; DNA: TGTGCTAGTGGTTTGGAGCGGGGCAACACCTTC; CDR3: CASGLERGNTF
J: TRBJ1-4; D: TRBD1; size: NA; V: TRBV6-5; DNA: TGTGCCAGCAGGCTGGACAGGGGCTTTGGTGAAAAACTGTTTTTT; CDR3: CASRLDRGFGEKLFF
J: TRBJ2-7; D: TRBD2; size: NA; V: TRBV5-1; DNA: TGCGCCAGCAGCCCCGGTGGTAGCGGGAACTACGAGCAGTACTTC; CDR3: CASSPGGSGNYEQYF
J: TRBJ2-7; D: NA; size: few; V: TRBV29-1; DNA: TGCAGCGCAGGACAGGCGGAGGGCGAGCAGTACTTC; CDR3: CSAGQAEGEQYF
J: TRBJ2-1; D: NA; size: once; V: TRBV6-5; DNA: TGTGCCAGCAGTTACCAAGGGGGGGCCTCTTCGAATGAGCAGTTCTTC; CDR3: CASSYQGGASSNEQFF
J: TRBJ1-2; D: TRBD1; size: NA; V: TRBV12-5; DNA: TGTGCTAGTGGTTTGGGGAGGGGAGGGACAGGGGCGAGAGGATCGAACGGCTACACCTTC; CDR3: CASGLGRGGTGARGSNGYTF
J: TRBJ1-5; D: NA; size: NA; V: TRBV2; DNA: TGTGCCAGCAGTAGAAGACAGGCCAATCAGCCCCAGCATTTT; CDR3: CASSRRQANQPQHF
J: TRBJ1-1; D: NA; size: few; V: TRBV3-1/TRBV3-2; DNA: TGTGCCAGCAGCCTCTCATACAGGAGACTGATGAACACTGAAGCTTTCTTT; CDR3: CASSLSYRRLMNTEAFF
J: TRBJ1-6; D: NA; size: NA; V: TRBV10-3; DNA: TGTGCCATCAGCGACGGCGGGCATTCACCCCTCCACTTT; CDR3: CAISDGGHSPLHF
J: TRBJ2-1; D: NA; size: NA; V: TRBV18; DNA: TGTGCCAGCTCACCACTGGGGGGAGACAATGAGCAGTTCTTC; CDR3: CASSPLGGDNEQFF
J: TRBJ1-1; D: NA; size: NA; V: TRBV9; DNA: TGTGCCAGCAGCGTAGGTCGGAGGAACACTGAAGCTTTCTTT; CDR3: CASSVGRRNTEAFF
J: TRBJ1-2; D: TRBD1; size: NA; V: TRBV5-8; DNA: TGTGCCAGCAGAGCGACAGGGGGCTATGGCTACACCTTC; CDR3: CASRATGGYGYTF
J: TRBJ2-6; D: TRBD2; size: NA; V: TRBV5-6; DNA: TGTGCCAGCAGCTTGCGGGCGGGGGGAACCCGCTCTGGGGCCAACGTCCTGACTTTC; CDR3: CASSLRAGGTRSGANVLTF
J: TRBJ1-1; D: NA; size: NA; V: TRBV27; DNA: TGTGCCAGCAGTCGGGGGGGGAACACTGAAGCTTTCTTT; CDR3: CASSRGGNTEAFF
J: TRBJ1-1; D: TRBD1; size: NA; V: TRBV27; DNA: TGTGCCAGGACAGGGGGCGCCTCTGAAGCTTTCTTT; CDR3: CARTGGASEAFF
J: TRBJ1-1; D: TRBD1; size: NA; V: TRBV19; DNA: TGTGCCAGTAGTCCCTCCGGGACAGGGAGGACTGAAGCTTTCTTT; CDR3: CASSPSGTGRTEAFF
J: TRBJ1-5; D: NA; size: NA; V: TRBV6-4; DNA: TGTGCCAGCAGTGAGGGGAGAACTGGGCCCCAGCATTTT; CDR3: CASSEGRTGPQHF
J: TRBJ1-1; D: TRBD1; size: NA; V: TRBV2; DNA: TGTGCCAGCAGTGACCCGGACAGGGAGAACACTGAAGCTTTCTTT; CDR3: CASSDPDRENTEAFF
J: TRBJ2-3; D: NA; size: NA; V: TRBV7-3; DNA: TGTGCCAGCAGCTTAGCGGGCCCGGGCGTAGATACGCAGTATTTT; CDR3: CASSLAGPGVDTQYF
J: TRBJ1-6; D: TRBD1; size: NA; V: TRBV3-1/TRBV3-2; DNA: TGTGCCACCCGACAGGGAAATTCACCCCTCCACTTT; CDR3: CATRQGNSPLHF
J: TRBJ2-3; D: TRBD2; size: NA; V: TRBV4-2; DNA: TGTGCCAGCAGCCCACGGGCTAGCGGGGGGATCTTCACAGATACGCAGTATTTT; CDR3: CASSPRASGGIFTDTQYF
J: TRBJ1-1; D: NA; size: NA; V: TRBV30; DNA: TGTGCCTGGAGGACTGCTATTAACACTGAAGCTTTCTTT; CDR3: CAWRTAINTEAFF
J: TRBJ1-1; D: TRBD1; size: NA; V: TRBV19; DNA: TGTGCCTCCTGGGACAGGGGGGTCTTGAACACTGAAGCTTTCTTT; CDR3: CASWDRGVLNTEAFF
J: TRBJ2-7; D: NA; size: NA; V: TRBV13; DNA: TGTGCCAGCAGCTTAGAACCCACAGGGAGCTACGAGCAGTACTTC; CDR3: CASSLEPTGSYEQYF
J: TRBJ2-5; D: NA; size: NA; V: TRBV11-2; DNA: TGTGCCAGCAGCTTAGATCGGGGTAGCTTTGAGACCCAGTACTTC; CDR3: CASSLDRGSFETQYF
J: TRBJ2-7; D: TRBD2; size: NA; V: TRBV7-9; DNA: TGTGCCAGCAGCTTAGTTAGCGGGAGCTCCTACGAGCAGTACTTC; CDR3: CASSLVSGSSYEQYF
J: TRBJ1-4; D: TRBD1; size: few; V: TRBV10-3; DNA: TGTGCCATCAGTGAAAGACAGGGTGAAAAACTGTTTTTT; CDR3: CAISERQGEKLFF
J: TRBJ1-5; D: TRBD1; size: NA; V: TRBV18; DNA: TGTGCCAGCTCCCAGGACAGGGGGAACGGCAATCAGCCCCAGCATTTT; CDR3: CASSQDRGNGNQPQHF
J: TRBJ2-3; D: TRBD2; size: NA; V: TRBV7-7; DNA: TGTGCTAGCAGCCCCAGTGGGAAGCGGGACGGTACGCAGTATTTT; CDR3: CASSPSGKRDGTQYF
J: TRBJ1-3; D: NA; size: NA; V: TRBV7-9; DNA: TGTGCCAGCAGCTCCGCAGGAAGAATGACGGGAAACACCATATATTTT; CDR3: CASSSAGRMTGNTIYF
J: TRBJ1-5; D: NA; size: once; V: TRBV12-5; DNA: TGTGCTAGTGGTTTGGTCGGCAGGGTCAATCAGCCCCAGCATTTT; CDR3: CASGLVGRVNQPQHF